Sequencing of this TCR beta chain was carried out in a study of shared clonotypes between healthy human individuals. Findings and caveats of the study: About 5% was the fraction of naive CD4 clonotypes found shared across four donors.

CDR3 length: 12 residues. Germline V gene data show CDR1 as LNHNV and CDR2 as YYDKDF (reference sequence). Trimming removed 3 bases at V and 6 bases at J, with 7 bases between. The repertoire was sequenced with immunoSEQ multiplex PCR; TCRdb's copy has only in-frame clones and lacks some. The table lists around 1.6 million clones, under 99% of them singletons. Note on this clone: What it recognizes is unknown. Distinct nucleotide sequences in the sample also encode this CDR3.

The sequence came from a man aged 25 to 40 in good health. J is TRBJ2-3 and V is TRBV15; D is ambiguous. The sequenced material came from naive CD4+ T cells sorted from blood. This sample's subset: CD45RA+ positively selected. The chain's CDR3 is CATSRVVDTQYF. The CDR3 DNA is TGTGCCACCAGCAGGGTGGTGGATACGCAGTATTTT.